This T cell receptor beta chain was obtained from a study of blood T cell repertoires in COVID-19. Study as a whole: Donors in the United States, Italy and Spain gave samples during acute or convalescent COVID-19. In each case, the material was cDNA or gDNA derived from T cells, B-cell-depleted T cells, or PBMCs.

As handled by the study authors: Amplification of reference gene primers was used by the study to estimate nucleated cell counts. The repertoire was sequenced with immunoSEQ multiplex PCR; TCRdb's copy has only in-frame clones and lacks some. V and J calls and clone size are as listed in that table; D and trimming were resolved from the DNA. This table holds a few hundred thousand clones, nearly 85% found once. CDR3 length equals 16 residues. V trimming: 2 bases; J trimming: 7 bases; junction bases outside the gene matches: 11. CDR1 and CDR2 (germline): SEHNR, FQNEAQ (reference sequence). The Seattle site enrolled patients during active infection and followed them longitudinally.

The chain employs TRBV7-9 and TRBJ1-2, with 9 nucleotides matching TRBD1. The material sequenced was peripheral blood. The source is a woman aged 25 to 45 with COVID-19, enrolled during active disease. The CDR3 sequence is CASSLRGTGSGGGYTF. The CDR3 DNA sequence: TGTGCCAGCAGCTTAAGGGGGACAGGGAGCGGTGGTGGCTACACCTTC.